A selection of T cell receptor beta chains follows, all from one sample in a study of Graves' ophthalmopathy and Graves' hyperthyroidism. TCRdb passed the multiplex PCR reads through MiXCR, listing each CDR3 protein once. In the table there are hundreds of thousands of distinct CDR3 sequences, roughly 41% of which are singletons. The sequenced material came from peripheral blood. The receptors come from an adult man with Graves' ophthalmopathy. Each CDR3 is given with its conserved first and last residue. The order of the fields is J gene, CDR3 length, V gene, CDR3 protein.

J gene: TRBJ2-2; CDR3 length: 17; V gene: TRBV10-3; CDR3 protein: CASSYWDPGANTGELFF
J gene: TRBJ1-2; CDR3 length: 13; V gene: TRBV5-1; CDR3 protein: CASSLFQGYGYTF
J gene: TRBJ1-5; CDR3 length: 15; V gene: TRBV2; CDR3 protein: CASSGRPYSNQPQHF
J gene: TRBJ2-7; CDR3 length: 13; V gene: TRBV30; CDR3 protein: CAWSVTGGNEQYF
J gene: TRBJ2-3; CDR3 length: 16; V gene: TRBV5-1; CDR3 protein: CASSLAGGTFTDTQYF
J gene: TRBJ2-3; CDR3 length: 13; V gene: TRBV29-1; CDR3 protein: CSVSSGITDTQYF
J gene: TRBJ2-5; CDR3 length: 15; V gene: TRBV6-6; CDR3 protein: CASSYVGHPQETQYF
J gene: TRBJ1-4; CDR3 length: 13; V gene: TRBV29-1; CDR3 protein: CSARLAGGEKLFF
J gene: TRBJ2-7; CDR3 length: 13; V gene: TRBV19; CDR3 protein: CASTGIGAPAKYF
J gene: TRBJ2-2; CDR3 length: 15; V gene: TRBV5-1; CDR3 protein: CASSLAPGSTGELFF
J gene: TRBJ1-3; CDR3 length: 15; V gene: TRBV13; CDR3 protein: CASSPGTGAGNTIYF
J gene: TRBJ1-5; CDR3 length: 16; V gene: TRBV20-1; CDR3 protein: CSAINAGQTSNQPQHF
J gene: TRBJ2-6; CDR3 length: 14; V gene: TRBV29-1; CDR3 protein: CSAPRGPGANVLTF
J gene: TRBJ1-2; CDR3 length: 17; V gene: TRBV19; CDR3 protein: CASSGTGQGRFDYGYTF
J gene: TRBJ2-5; CDR3 length: 15; V gene: TRBV12-3/TRBV12-4; CDR3 protein: CASSSGTGRQETQYF
J gene: TRBJ2-5; CDR3 length: 14; V gene: TRBV9; CDR3 protein: CASSRGQVRGTQYF
J gene: TRBJ1-1; CDR3 length: 16; V gene: TRBV2; CDR3 protein: CTSSGVGRRQNTEAFF
J gene: TRBJ2-6; CDR3 length: 17; V gene: TRBV7-2; CDR3 protein: CASSPGLAGGGANVLTF
J gene: TRBJ2-7; CDR3 length: 14; V gene: TRBV4-3; CDR3 protein: CASSPWTGSYEQYF
J gene: TRBJ2-5; CDR3 length: 16; V gene: TRBV7-9; CDR3 protein: CASSFTGDYKEETQYF
J gene: TRBJ1-4; CDR3 length: 16; V gene: TRBV11-2; CDR3 protein: CASSQDWARTNEKLFF
J gene: TRBJ1-2; CDR3 length: 14; V gene: TRBV25-1; CDR3 protein: CASSARQGTYGYTF